The T cell receptor (beta chain) described here comes from a study of response to subunit inactivated influenza vaccine. Study outcomes and limitations: The authors offered the suggestion that each seasonal influenza vaccination recruits few new T cells.

This clonotype was seen at least ten times. As yet, its antigen is unknown. TCRdb re-called the RT-PCR reads with MiXCR, one entry per CDR3 protein. The table records approximately 530,000 distinct CDR3 sequences, around 7.7% of them present only once. CDR1 SGHAT and CDR2 FQNNGV come from the germline V gene. CDR3 length equals 15 residues. V lost 0 bases to trimming and J lost 2 bases, with 11 bases between them. Source: PBMCs from blood, taken roughly 24 months after vaccination. The chain has TRBV11-2 and TRBJ2-7; tentatively, D is TRBD1 (5 bases). The clonotype comes from a man aged 45-69 years who received an inactivated influenza vaccine. CDR3 region: CASSLDWSGTYEQYF. In DNA, the CDR3 is TGTGCCAGCAGCTTAGATTGGTCAGGGACCTACGAGCAGTACTTC.